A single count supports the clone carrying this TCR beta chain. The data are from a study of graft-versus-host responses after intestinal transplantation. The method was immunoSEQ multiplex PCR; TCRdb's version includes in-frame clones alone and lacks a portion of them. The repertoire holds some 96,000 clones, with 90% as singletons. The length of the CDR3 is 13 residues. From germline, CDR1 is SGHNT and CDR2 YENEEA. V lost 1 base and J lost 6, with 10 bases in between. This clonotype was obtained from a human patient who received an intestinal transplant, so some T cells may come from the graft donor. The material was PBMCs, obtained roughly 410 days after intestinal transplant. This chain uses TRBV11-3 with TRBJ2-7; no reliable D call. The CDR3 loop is CASSLGYLGEQYF. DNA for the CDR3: TGTGCCAGCAGCTTAGGTTACTTGGGCGAGCAGTACTTC.